This T cell receptor (beta chain) was documented in a study of blood T cell repertoires in COVID-19. Looking at the study overall: T cells, B-cell-depleted T cells, or PBMCs supplied cDNA or gDNA.

CDR1 and CDR2 from the germline V gene are SGHNT and YYREEE (reference sequence). The CDR3 length is 15 residues. The ends lost 3 bases at V and 1 base at J; junction bases unmatched: 6. Sequenced by immunoSEQ multiplex PCR; TCRdb stores in-frame clones only, minus some. This sample has 250,000 to 300,000 clones; 86% occur once, and the top ten carry approximately 12%. The sequenced sample was peripheral blood. The TCR originated in a woman younger than 45 with COVID-19, enrolled during active disease. This chain connects TRBV5-4 to TRBJ1-1, with TRBD1 matching 7 bases. Here the CDR3 reads CASSSPTGWNTEAFF. The DNA of the CDR3 is TGTGCCAGCAGCTCGCCGACAGGGTGGAACACTGAAGCTTTCTTT. The variable domain in full, with the rest retrieved from reference TRBV5-4 and TRBJ1-1, is ETGVTQSPTHLIKTRGQQVTLRCSSQSGHNTVSWYQQALGQGPQFIFQYYREEENGRGNFPPRFSGLQFPNYSSELNVNALELDDSALYLCASSSPTGWNTEAFFGQGTRLTVV.